A single T cell receptor (beta chain) is shown here with its context. These data belong to a study of blood T cell repertoires in COVID-19. Data came from immunoSEQ multiplex PCR; TCRdb stores just in-frame clones and leaves some out. The data contain 150,000 to 200,000 clones, roughly 79% of them singletons. J lost 1 base, V lost 3 bases, and 3 bases had no gene match. CDR1 is GTSNPN, CDR2 SVGIG, per germline (reference sequence). CDR3 size: 14 residues. V and J are TRBV30 and TRBJ2-1; 7 nucleotides agree with TRBD1. The TCR comes from a woman of 80 years or more with COVID-19, enrolled during active disease. Source material: peripheral blood. The DNA for the CDR3 is TGTGCCTGGAGCCTGGACAGGTCCTACAATGAGCAGTTCTTC. This sequence encodes CAWSLDRSYNEQFF.